Described below is a single T cell receptor (beta chain) sequence and its context. The junction and the germline gene differ at one end; a read error may be behind it. This entry is derived from a study of tumor and adjacent non-tumor tissue in lung cancer. Study details: Aged about 31 to 80 years, patients included fewer than 11 men and about five women with stage I to III disease. On average, productive TCRbeta reads reached about 4 million per sample.

TCRbeta libraries were built with three rounds of nested PCR, modified from ARM-PCR. TCRdb re-analysed the multiplex PCR reads in MiXCR, keeping a single row per CDR3 protein. The sample holds approximately 120,000 distinct CDR3 sequences, approximately 82% seen once. From germline, CDR1 is DFQATT and CDR2 SNEGSKA (reference sequence). The CDR3 spans 11 residues. The template was RNA from unsorted bulk tissue. The sample comprised lung tumor tissue. The genes are TRBV20-1 and TRBJ2-5; tentatively, D is TRBD2 (5 bases). This sequence was found in a woman aged 55-69 years with non-small cell lung cancer. CDR3 in DNA: TGCAGTGTTAGACCTGGGGAGACTCAGTACTTC. Amino acids: CSVRPGETQYF.